This TCR beta chain was recovered during a study of cytomegalovirus exposure and HLA in healthy donors. Whole-study context: One earlier analysis, a look at 180 million or so T cells, found some 110 million unique TCR beta sequences.

The PCR made use of 60 Vbeta and 13 Jbeta primers. The assay was immunoSEQ multiplex PCR, and TCRdb's table has in-frame clones only and misses some. The sample consists of 54,000 or so clones, about two thirds of them appearing once. Details on this clone: Antigen: not known.

Study results and limitations: Investigators reported around 150 TCR beta chains as tied to cytomegalovirus. According to a later analysis, donors in an Asian-associated ancestry cluster reportedly had fewer N-insertions than the roughly 720-donor mean. TCR sequences were mostly rare, though some public TCRs occurred in many donors.

V shed 2 bases and J 3 bases; nucleotides not matched to a gene: 12. This CDR3 is built from 18 residues. Germline-derived CDR1 and CDR2 are LGHNA and YSLEER. The chain employs TRBV4-3 and TRBJ1-3; 8 bases fit TRBD1. The clonotype was recovered from a woman aged 55-70 years in good health and CMV-seropositive. Sequencing was performed on PBMCs. CDR3 DNA: TGCGCCAGCAGCCAATCAGCCGACAGGGGACGAAGTGGAAACACCATATATTTT. Protein product: CASSQSADRGRSGNTIYF.